This TCR beta chain was sequenced in a study of technical replicates of blood from a few donors. The assay was immunoSEQ multiplex PCR, and TCRdb's table has in-frame clones only and misses some. The sample has just under 45,000 clones, around 96% seen once; the top ten hold 0.35% to 0.45%. The V gene lost 4 bases and the J gene lost 3 bases, with 6 bases spanning the gap. The CDR3 spans 12 residues. The germline V gene encodes CDR1 MGHRA and CDR2 YSYEKL. Material for sequencing was T cells isolated from PBMCs. The TCR originated in a human donor in good health. The chain recombines TRBV4-1 with TRBJ1-1; no definite D call. CDR3: CASSLVDTEAFF. CDR3 bases: TGCGCCAGCAGCCTAGTGGACACTGAAGCTTTCTTT.